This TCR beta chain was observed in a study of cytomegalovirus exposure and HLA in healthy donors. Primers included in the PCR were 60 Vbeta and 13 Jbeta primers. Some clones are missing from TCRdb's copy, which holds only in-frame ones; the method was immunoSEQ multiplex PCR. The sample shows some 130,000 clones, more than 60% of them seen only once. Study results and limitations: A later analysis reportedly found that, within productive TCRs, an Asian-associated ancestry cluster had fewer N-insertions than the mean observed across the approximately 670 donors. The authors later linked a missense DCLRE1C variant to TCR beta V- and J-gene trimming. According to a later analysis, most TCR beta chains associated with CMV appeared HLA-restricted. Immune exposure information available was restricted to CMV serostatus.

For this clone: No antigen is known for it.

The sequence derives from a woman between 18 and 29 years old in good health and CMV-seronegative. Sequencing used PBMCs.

The CDR3 DNA reads TGTGCCACCAGCAGAGACGCGAGTGGGACAGGGAAAGGCTACACCTTC. This translates into CATSRDASGTGKGYTF. V and J are TRBV15 and TRBJ1-2, with 9 bases identical to TRBD1. The germline gives CDR1 LNHNV, CDR2 YYDKDF (reference sequence). The V gene end was trimmed by 0 bases and the J gene end by 8 bases; junction bases not matched to a gene: 10. The CDR3 is 16 amino acids. The whole variable domain, remainder taken from reference TRBV15 and TRBJ1-2, is DAMVIQNPRYQVTQFGKPVTLSCSQTLNHNVMYWYQQKSSQAPKLLFHYYDKDFNNEADTPDNFQSRRPNTSFCFLDIRSPGLGDTAMYLCATSRDASGTGKGYTFGSGTRLTVV.